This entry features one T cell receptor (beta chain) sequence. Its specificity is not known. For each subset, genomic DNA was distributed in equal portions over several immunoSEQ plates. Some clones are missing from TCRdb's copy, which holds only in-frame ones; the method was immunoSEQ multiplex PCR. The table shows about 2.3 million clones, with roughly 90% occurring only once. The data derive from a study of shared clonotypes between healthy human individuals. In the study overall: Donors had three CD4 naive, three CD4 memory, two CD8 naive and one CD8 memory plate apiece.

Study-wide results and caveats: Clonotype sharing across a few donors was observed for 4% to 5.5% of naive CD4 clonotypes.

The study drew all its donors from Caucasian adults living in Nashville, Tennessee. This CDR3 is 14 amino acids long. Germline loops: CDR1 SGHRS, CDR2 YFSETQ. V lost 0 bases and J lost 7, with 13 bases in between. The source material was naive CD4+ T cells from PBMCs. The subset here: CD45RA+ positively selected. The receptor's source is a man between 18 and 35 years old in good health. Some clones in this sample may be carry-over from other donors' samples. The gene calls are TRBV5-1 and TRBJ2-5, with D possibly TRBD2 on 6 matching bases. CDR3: CASSLGEVSGTQYF. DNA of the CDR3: TGCGCCAGCAGCTTGGGGGAGGTCTCCGGGACCCAGTACTTC.